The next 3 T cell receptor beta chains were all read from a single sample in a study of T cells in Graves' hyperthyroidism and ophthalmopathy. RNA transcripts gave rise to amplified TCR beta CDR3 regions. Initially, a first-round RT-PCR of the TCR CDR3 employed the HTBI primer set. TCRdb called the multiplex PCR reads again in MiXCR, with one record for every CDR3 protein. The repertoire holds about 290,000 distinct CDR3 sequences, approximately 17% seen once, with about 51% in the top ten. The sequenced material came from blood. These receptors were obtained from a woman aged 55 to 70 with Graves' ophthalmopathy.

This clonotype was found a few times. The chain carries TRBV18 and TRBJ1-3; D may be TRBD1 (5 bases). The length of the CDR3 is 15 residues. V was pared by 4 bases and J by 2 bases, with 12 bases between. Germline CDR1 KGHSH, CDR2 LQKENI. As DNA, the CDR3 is TGTGCCAGCTCACTCATGGAGGGGACTGGAAACACCATATATTTT. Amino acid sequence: CASSLMEGTGNTIYF. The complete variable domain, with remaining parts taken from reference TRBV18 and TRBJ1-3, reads NAGVMQNPRHLVRRRGQEARLRCSPMKGHSHVYWYRQLPEEGLKFMVYLQKENIIDESGMPKERFSAEFPKEGPSILRIQQVVRGDSAAYFCASSLMEGTGNTIYFGEGSWLTVV.

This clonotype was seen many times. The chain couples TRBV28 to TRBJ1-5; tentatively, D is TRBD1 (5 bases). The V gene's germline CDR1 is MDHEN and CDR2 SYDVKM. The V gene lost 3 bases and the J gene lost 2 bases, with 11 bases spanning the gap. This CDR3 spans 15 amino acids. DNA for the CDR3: TGTGCCAGCAGTTTTGGGGGGAGGCGCAATCAGCCCCAGCATTTT. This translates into CASSFGGRRNQPQHF.

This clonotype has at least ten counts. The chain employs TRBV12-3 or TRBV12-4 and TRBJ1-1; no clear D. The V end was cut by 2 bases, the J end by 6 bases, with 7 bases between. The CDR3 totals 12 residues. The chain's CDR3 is CASSLYGAEAFF. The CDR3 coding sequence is TGTGCCAGCAGTTTATATGGTGCTGAAGCTTTCTTT.